This TCR beta chain is from a study of blood T cell repertoires in COVID-19. Study information: The origin of the acute and convalescent COVID-19 samples was the United States, Italy and Spain.

Participant age was roughly 18 to 90 years, and participants resided in roughly 25 US areas. Participants' reported clinical history set cohort assignment. V lost 2 bases, J lost 2 bases, and 6 bases lay in between. The CDR3 spans 13 residues. Germline V CDR1 and CDR2: MDHEN, SYDVKM. Authors' data handling: Reference gene primers were amplified, and this amplification served to estimate nucleated cell counts. Measured with immunoSEQ multiplex PCR; TCRdb has only the in-frame clones, and not every one. Clonal size and the V and J genes are those of that table, whereas D and trimming came from the DNA. Of about 140,000 clones in the sample, almost 85% were seen once.

V and J are TRBV28 and TRBJ1-2; D is unresolved. The origin of this receptor is a woman aged 45 to 65 with acute COVID-19. Source material: PBMCs or T cells enriched from blood (not recorded which). The CDR3 sequence is CASSLAVNYGYTF. The CDR3 DNA reads TGTGCCAGCAGTTTAGCGGTAAACTATGGCTACACCTTC.